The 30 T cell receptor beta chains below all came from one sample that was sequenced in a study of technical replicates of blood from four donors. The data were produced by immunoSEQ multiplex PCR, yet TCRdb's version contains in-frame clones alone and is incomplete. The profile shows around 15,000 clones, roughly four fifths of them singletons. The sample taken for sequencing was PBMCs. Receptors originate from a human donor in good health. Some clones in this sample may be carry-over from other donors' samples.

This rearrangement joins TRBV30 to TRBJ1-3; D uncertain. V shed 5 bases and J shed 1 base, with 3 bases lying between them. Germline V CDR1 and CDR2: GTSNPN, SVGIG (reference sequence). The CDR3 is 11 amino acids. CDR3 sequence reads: CAWQSGNTIYF. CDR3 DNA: TGTGCCTGGCAATCTGGAAACACCATATATTTT.

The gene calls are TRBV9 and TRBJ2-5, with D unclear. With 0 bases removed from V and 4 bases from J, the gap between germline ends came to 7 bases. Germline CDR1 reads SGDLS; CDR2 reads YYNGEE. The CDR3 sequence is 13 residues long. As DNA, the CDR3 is TGTGCCAGCAGCGTAGGGGCCCCAGAGACCCAGTACTTC. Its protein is CASSVGAPETQYF.

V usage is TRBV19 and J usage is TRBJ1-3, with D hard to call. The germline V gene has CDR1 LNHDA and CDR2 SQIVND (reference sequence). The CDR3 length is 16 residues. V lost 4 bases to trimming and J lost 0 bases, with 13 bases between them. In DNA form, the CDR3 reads TGTGCCAGTAGTAGCCCCGGTTTGAGCTCTGGAAACACCATATATTTT. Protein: CASSSPGLSSGNTIYF.

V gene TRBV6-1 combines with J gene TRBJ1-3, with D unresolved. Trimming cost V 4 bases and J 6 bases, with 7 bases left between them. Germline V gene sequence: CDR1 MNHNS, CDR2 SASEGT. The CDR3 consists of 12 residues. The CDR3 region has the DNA TGTGCCAGCAGTGGTTGGGCAAACACCATATATTTT. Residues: CASSGWANTIYF.

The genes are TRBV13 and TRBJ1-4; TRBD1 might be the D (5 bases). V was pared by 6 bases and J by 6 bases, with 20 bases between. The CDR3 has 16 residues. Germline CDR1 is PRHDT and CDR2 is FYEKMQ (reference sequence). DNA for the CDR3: TGTGCCAGCAGACATACCTCCGGAGGGGAGGATGAAAAACTGTTTTTT. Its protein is CASRHTSGGEDEKLFF. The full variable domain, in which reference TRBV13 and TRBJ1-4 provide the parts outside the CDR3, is AAGVIQSPRHLIKEKRETATLKCYPIPRHDTVYWYQQGPGQDPQFLISFYEKMQSDKGSIPDRFSAQQFSDYHSELNMSSLELGDSALYFCASRHTSGGEDEKLFFGSGTQLSVL.

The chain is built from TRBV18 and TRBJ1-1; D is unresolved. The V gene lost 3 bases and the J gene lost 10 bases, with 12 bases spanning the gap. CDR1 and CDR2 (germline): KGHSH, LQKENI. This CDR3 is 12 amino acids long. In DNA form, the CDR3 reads TGTGCCAGCTCACCCTCCAGCCAGGCAGCTTTCTTT. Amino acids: CASSPSSQAAFF.

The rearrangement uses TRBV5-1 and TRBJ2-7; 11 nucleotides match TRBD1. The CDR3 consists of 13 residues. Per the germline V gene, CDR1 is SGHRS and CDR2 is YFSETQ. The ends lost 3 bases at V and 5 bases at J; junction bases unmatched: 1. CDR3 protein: CASSWTGGDEQYF. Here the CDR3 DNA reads TGCGCCAGCAGCTGGACAGGGGGCGACGAGCAGTACTTC. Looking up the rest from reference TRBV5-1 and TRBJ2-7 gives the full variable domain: KAGVTQTPRYLIKTRGQQVTLSCSPISGHRSVSWYQQTPGQGLQFLFEYFSETQRNKGNFPGRFSGRQFSNSRSEMNVSTLELGDSALYLCASSWTGGDEQYFGPGTRLTVT.

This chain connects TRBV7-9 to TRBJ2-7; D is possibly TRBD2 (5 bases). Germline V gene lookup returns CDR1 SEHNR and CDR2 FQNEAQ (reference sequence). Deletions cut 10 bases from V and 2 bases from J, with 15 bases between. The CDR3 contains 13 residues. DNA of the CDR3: TGTGCCACCGAAAGGACTTCAACCTACGAGCAGTACTTC. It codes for CATERTSTYEQYF.

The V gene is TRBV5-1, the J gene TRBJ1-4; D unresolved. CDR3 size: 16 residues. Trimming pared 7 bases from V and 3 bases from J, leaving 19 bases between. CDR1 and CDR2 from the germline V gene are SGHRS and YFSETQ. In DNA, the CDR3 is TGCGCCAGCCCCCCGGAATCTTGGACTTCTAATGAAAAACTGTTTTTT. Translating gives CASPPESWTSNEKLFF.

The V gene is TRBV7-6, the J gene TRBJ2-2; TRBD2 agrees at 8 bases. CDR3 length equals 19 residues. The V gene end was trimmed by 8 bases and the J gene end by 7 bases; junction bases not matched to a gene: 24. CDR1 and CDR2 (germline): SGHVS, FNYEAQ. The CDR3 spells CASGRVGGSSGSVFGELFF. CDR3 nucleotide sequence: TGTGCCAGCGGGCGAGTTGGGGGATCCAGCGGGAGTGTTTTCGGGGAGCTGTTTTTT.

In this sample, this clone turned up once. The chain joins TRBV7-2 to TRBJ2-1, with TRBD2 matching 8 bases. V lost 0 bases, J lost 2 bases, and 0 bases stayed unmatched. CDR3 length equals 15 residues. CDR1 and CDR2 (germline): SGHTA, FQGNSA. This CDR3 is CASSLASGTYNEQFF. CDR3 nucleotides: TGTGCCAGCAGCTTAGCTAGCGGGACCTACAATGAGCAGTTCTTC. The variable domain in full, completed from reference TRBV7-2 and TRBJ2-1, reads GAGVSQSPSNKVTEKGKDVELRCDPISGHTALYWYRQSLGQGLEFLIYFQGNSAPDKSGLPSDRFSAERTGGSVSTLTIQRTQQEDSAVYLCASSLASGTYNEQFFGPGTRLTVL.

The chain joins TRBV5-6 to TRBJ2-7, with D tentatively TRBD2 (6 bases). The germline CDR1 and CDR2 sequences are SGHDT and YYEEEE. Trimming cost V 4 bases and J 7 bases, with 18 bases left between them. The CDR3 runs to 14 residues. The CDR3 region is CASSPGDSRWEQYF. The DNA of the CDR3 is TGTGCCAGCAGCCCGGGGGACTCTCGGTGGGAGCAGTACTTC.

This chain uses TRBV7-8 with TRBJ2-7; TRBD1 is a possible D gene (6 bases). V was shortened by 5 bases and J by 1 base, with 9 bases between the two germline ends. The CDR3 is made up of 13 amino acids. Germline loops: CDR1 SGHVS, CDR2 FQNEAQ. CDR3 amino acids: CASSHGQSYEQYF. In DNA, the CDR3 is TGTGCCAGCAGCCATGGACAGTCCTACGAGCAGTACTTC.

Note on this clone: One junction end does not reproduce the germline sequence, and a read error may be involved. The CDR3 coding sequence is TGTGCCAGCAGCCTAGGGACAGAGACGACGTTACTCTATGGCTACACCTTC. Protein sequence: CASSLGTETTLLYGYTF. V gene TRBV13 combines with J gene TRBJ1-2; 7 nucleotides agree with TRBD1. Germline CDR1 and CDR2: PRHDT and FYEKMQ (reference sequence). This CDR3 is built from 17 residues. Filled out from reference TRBV13 and TRBJ1-2, the complete variable domain reads AAGVIQSPRHLIKEKRETATLKCYPIPRHDTVYWYQQGPGQDPQFLISFYEKMQSDKGSIPDRFSAQQFSDYHSELNMSSLELGDSALYFCASSLGTETTLLYGYTFGSGTRLTVV.

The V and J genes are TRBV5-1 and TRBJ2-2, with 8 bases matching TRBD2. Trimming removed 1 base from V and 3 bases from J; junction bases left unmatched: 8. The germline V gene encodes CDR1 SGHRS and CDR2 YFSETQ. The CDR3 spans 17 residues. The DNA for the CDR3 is TGCGCCAGCAGCTTGTTCTCACGAGCGGGAGACACCGGGGAGCTGTTTTTT. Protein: CASSLFSRAGDTGELFF.

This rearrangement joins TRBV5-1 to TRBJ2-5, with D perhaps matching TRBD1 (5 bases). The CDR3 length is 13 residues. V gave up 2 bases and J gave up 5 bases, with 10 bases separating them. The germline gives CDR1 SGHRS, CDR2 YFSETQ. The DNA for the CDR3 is TGCGCCAGCAGCTTTCGACAGTCCGAGACCCAGTACTTC. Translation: CASSFRQSETQYF.

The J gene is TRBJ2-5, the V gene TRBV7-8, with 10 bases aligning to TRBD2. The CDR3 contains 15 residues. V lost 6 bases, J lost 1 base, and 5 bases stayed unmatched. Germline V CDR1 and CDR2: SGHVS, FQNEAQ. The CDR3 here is CASRGSGRPQETQYF. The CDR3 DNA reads TGTGCCAGCAGAGGTAGCGGGAGGCCCCAAGAGACCCAGTACTTC.

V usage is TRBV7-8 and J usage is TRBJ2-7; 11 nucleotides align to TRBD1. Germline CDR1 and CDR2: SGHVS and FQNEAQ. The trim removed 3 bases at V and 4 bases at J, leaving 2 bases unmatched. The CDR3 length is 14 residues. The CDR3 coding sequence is TGTGCCAGCAGCTTGGGACAGGGGGGATACGAGCAGTACTTC. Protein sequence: CASSLGQGGYEQYF.

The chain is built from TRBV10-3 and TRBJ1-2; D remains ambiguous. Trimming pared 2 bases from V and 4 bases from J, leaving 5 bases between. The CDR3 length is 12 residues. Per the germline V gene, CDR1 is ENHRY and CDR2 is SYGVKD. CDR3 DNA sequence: TGTGCCATCAGTGAGCCTTTCTATGGCTACACCTTC. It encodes CAISEPFYGYTF.

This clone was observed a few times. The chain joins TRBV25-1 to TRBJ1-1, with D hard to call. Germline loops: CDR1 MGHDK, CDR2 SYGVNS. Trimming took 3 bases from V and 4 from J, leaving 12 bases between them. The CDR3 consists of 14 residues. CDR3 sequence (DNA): TGTGCCAGCAGTGACTCCCTTAGTGGCACTGAAGCTTTCTTT. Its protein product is CASSDSLSGTEAFF.

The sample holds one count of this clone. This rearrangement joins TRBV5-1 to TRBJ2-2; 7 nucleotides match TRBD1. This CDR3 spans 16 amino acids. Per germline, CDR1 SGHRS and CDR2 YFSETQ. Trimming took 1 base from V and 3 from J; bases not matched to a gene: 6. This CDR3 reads CASSLIKQGYTGELFF. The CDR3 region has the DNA TGCGCCAGCAGCTTGATCAAACAGGGGTACACCGGGGAGCTGTTTTTT.

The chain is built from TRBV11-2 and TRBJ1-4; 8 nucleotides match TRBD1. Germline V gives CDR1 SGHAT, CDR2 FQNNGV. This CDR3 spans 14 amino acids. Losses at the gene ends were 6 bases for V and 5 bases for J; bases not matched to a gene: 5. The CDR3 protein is CASRTDRENEKLFF. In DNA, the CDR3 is TGTGCCAGCAGGACGGACAGGGAGAATGAAAAACTGTTTTTT.

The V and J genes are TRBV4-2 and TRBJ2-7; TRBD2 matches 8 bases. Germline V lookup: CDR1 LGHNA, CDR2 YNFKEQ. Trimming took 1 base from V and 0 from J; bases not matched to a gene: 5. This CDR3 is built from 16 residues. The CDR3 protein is CASSQGSGGSSYEQYF. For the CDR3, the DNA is TGTGCCAGCAGCCAAGGTTCGGGGGGGAGCTCCTACGAGCAGTACTTC.

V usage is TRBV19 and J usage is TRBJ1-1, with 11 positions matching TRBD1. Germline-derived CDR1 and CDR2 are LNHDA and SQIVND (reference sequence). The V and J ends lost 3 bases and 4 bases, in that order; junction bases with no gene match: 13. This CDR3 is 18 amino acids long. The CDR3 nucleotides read TGTGCCAGTAGTATTTCACCGGGACAGGGGGTCGGGAGCACTGAAGCTTTCTTT. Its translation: CASSISPGQGVGSTEAFF.

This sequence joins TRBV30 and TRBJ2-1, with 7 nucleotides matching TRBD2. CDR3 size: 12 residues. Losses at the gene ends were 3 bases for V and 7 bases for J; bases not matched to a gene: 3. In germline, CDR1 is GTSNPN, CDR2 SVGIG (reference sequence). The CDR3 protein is CAWSWGGNEQFF. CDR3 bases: TGTGCCTGGAGCTGGGGAGGGAATGAGCAGTTCTTC.

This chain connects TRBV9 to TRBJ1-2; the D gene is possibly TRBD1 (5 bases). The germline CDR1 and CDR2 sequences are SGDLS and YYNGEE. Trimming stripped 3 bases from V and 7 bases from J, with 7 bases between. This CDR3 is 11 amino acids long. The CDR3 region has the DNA TGTGCCAGCAGCGACGGGGGTGGCTACACCTTC. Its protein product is CASSDGGGYTF.

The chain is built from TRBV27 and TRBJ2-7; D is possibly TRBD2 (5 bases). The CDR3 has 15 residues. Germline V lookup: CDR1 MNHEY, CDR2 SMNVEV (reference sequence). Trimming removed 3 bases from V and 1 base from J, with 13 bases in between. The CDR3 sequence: CASSFGLADSYEQYF. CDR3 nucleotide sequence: TGTGCCAGCAGTTTTGGCCTAGCAGATTCCTACGAGCAGTACTTC.

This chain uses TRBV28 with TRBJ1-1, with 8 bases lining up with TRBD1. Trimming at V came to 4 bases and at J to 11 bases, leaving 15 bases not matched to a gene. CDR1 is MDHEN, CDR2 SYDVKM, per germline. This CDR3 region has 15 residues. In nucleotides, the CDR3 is TGTGCCAGCAGTTCTCCGGATACAGGGGGAGTCGAGGCTTTCTTT. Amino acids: CASSSPDTGGVEAFF.

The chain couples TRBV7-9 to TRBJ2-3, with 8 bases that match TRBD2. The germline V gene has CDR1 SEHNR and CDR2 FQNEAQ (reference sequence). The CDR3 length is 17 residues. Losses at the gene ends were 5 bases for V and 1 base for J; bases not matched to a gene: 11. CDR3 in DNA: TGTGCCAGCAGCCCCCGGGTCGGACTAGCTGGCACAGATACGCAGTATTTT. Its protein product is CASSPRVGLAGTDTQYF.

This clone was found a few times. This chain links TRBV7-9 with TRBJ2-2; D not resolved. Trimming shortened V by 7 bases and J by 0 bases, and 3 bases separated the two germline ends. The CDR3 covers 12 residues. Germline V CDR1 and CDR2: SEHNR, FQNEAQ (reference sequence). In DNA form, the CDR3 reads TGTGCCAGCACTTCGAACACCGGGGAGCTGTTTTTT. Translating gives CASTSNTGELFF.